The 5 T cell receptor beta chains below come from one sample, sequenced in a study of breast tumors, draining lymph nodes, adjacent tissues. TCRdb re-derived calls from the multiplex PCR reads in MiXCR, one entry per CDR3 protein. The repertoire consists of about 12,000 distinct CDR3 sequences, with about 36% occurring once and the leading ten covering 14% to 15%. Sequencing input: breast tumor tissue. The source is a female donor with breast cancer. Some clones in this sample may be carry-over from other donors' samples.

This chain joins TRBV5-5 and TRBJ2-7; 9 nucleotides match TRBD1. The germline gives CDR1 SGHKS, CDR2 YYEKEE (reference sequence). The CDR3 totals 15 residues. V shed 1 base and J 0 bases; nucleotides not matched to a gene: 2. The CDR3 spells CASSLPGQGSYEQYF. In DNA form, the CDR3 reads TGTGCCAGCAGCTTGCCGGGACAGGGCTCCTACGAGCAGTACTTC.

This clonotype was detected many times. CDR3 DNA sequence: TGTGCCAGCAGTGAGCGCAGGGACTTTAATGAAAAACTGTTTTTT. Translating it yields CASSERRDFNEKLFF. V is TRBV6-1 and J is TRBJ1-4; D might be TRBD1 (5 bases). With 3 bases removed from V and 4 bases from J, the gap between germline ends came to 12 bases. The CDR3 is 15 amino acids. Germline V gene sequence: CDR1 MNHNS, CDR2 SASEGT.

The CDR3 is CATSRAGGRTGNEQFF. CDR3 nucleotide sequence: TGTGCCACCAGCAGAGCGGGCGGGAGAACTGGAAATGAGCAGTTCTTC. The genes are TRBV15 and TRBJ2-1, with TRBD2 identical over 7 bases. Unmatched junction bases numbered 10, after V lost 1 base and J lost 7 bases. This CDR3 has 16 amino acids. CDR1 is LNHNV, CDR2 YYDKDF, per germline (reference sequence).

The chain uses TRBV20-1 and TRBJ2-7; 9 bases are a match to TRBD2. CDR3 length: 14 amino acids. The V segment lost 3 bases and the J segment 3 bases; nucleotides outside the gene matches: 6. Germline assignment: CDR1 DFQATT and CDR2 SNEGSKA (reference sequence). The DNA of the CDR3 is TGCAGTGCTAGTCCTAGCGGGATCAACTACGAGCAGTACTTC. Its protein product is CSASPSGINYEQYF.

This clonotype was counted once. V usage is TRBV15 and J usage is TRBJ2-1; TRBD2 matches at 16 bases. Germline V CDR1 and CDR2: LNHNV, YYDKDF (reference sequence). The CDR3 contains 16 residues. Germline trimming cut 8 bases from V and 6 bases from J; bases unmatched to any gene: 7. Here the CDR3 DNA reads TGTGCCACCCAACACGGGACTAGCGGGAGGGGCAATGAGCAGTTCTTC. Translating it yields CATQHGTSGRGNEQFF.